What follows describes a single T cell receptor (beta chain). The antigen it binds to is not known. Base qualities are missing; no much larger clone stands one base away. What the time point label conveys for this sample: about 28 days (+/-7) after the second vaccine dose. AZD1222 recipients with second doses at about 4 weeks or about 12 weeks were pooled, because spike-specific TCR depth and breadth did not differ between schedules. Samples from vaccinated people were obtained from the UK trials COV001 and COV002, which included a single-blind randomized controlled phase 2/3 trial of AZD1222 (ChAdOx1 nCoV-19) in healthy adults. Trial participant PBMC samples were collected at day 0 and day 28 after the second dose for TCRbeta chain sequencing. The CDR3 regions of human TCRbeta chains were analyzed by immunosequencing. The authors' analysis ran thus. Repertoire TCRs were matched against a reference library of SARS-CoV-2-specific TCRs generated with the MIRA antigen-specificity platform. Breadth was defined as the fraction of unique TCRs that were SARS-CoV-2-associated. Depth was defined as the fraction of total T cells that were SARS-CoV-2-associated. Using the MIRA data, each spike-specific TCR was assigned both to the spike region to which the TCR was reactive and to a CD4 or CD8 class. Log10-transformed breadth and depth values were compared by one-way ANOVA with Sidak's multiple comparisons tests. Entries here come from immuneACCESS through TCRdb and include only in-frame sequences with V and J called. Some clones fail to appear in such tables; in the studies checked, an unresolved V gene covers under half of the shortfall, and the cause of the remainder is unknown. That table supplies the V and J calls and clone size; D and trimming were determined from the DNA. This sample holds about 150,000 clones; around nine tenths were observed only once. The ten largest make up 0.85% to 1.1% of the sample.

The sample comes from a study of T cell responses to AZD1222 COVID-19 vaccine (TCRdb year 2021). As for the study more broadly: A total of around 240 trial participants underwent TCR sequencing, of whom 200 to 220 received two doses of AZD1222 and some 26 received two doses of the MenACWY control vaccine. Enrollment into the trials was organized by age into subgroups of 18-55, 56-69 and 70-plus years, and those subgroups contained about 150, 27 and 61 TCR-sequenced participants, respectively. What the study reported, not specific to this receptor: Conclusions about previously exposed vaccinees are limited because only a handful of AZD1222 recipients were SARS-CoV-2 seropositive at baseline. The 56-69-year group was small, and its depth increase did not reach significance, likely because of low power. CD4 TCRs associated with the vaccine covered the entire spike protein, and the dominant responses were in regions 160-218 and 743-854. Epitopes outside the regions mutated in the B.1.351 and B.1.1.7 variants were reportedly recognized by nearly half of the unique spike-specific TCRs. Because no day 14 peak-response samples were available, the repertoires could be characterized only after the peak T cell response. A significant rise in spike-specific TCR breadth and depth was observed after two AZD1222 doses relative to day 0 and relative to MenACWY recipients. Most participants were white British and females outnumbered males, and the authors suggested that clonal diversity may have been underestimated.

The CDR3 goes from the cysteine to the phenylalanine over 14 residues. The only DNA kept is the CDR3, 42 bases in frame from the first base. Via the germline V gene (reference sequence), CDR1 is SEHNR and CDR2 FQNEAQ. Compared with germline, V lacks 5 bases and J lacks 6 bases; bases without a gene match: 4. The TCR originated in an adult who received the AZD1222 COVID-19 vaccine. The chain links TRBV7-9 with TRBJ1-6; 7 bases in the middle match TRBD1. Sequenced here: peripheral blood, sampled 28 days after the second AZD1222 dose. Here the CDR3 is given as CASSQGDSNSPLHF. The DNA sequence follows: TGTGCCAGCAGCCAAGGGGACAGTAATTCACCCCTCCACTTT.